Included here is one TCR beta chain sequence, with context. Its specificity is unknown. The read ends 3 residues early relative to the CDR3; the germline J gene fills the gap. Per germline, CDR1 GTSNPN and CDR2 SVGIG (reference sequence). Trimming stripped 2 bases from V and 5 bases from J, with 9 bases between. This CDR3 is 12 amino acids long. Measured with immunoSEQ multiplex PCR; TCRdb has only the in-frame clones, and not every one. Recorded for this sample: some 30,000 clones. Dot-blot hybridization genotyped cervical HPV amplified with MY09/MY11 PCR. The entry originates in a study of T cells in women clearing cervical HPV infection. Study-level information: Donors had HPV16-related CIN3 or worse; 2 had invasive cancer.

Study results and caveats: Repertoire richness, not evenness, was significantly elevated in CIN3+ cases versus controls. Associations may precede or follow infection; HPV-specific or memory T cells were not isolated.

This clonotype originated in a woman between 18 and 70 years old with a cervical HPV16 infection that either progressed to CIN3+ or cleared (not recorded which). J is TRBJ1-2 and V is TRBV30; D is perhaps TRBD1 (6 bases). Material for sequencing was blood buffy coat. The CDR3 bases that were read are TGTGCCTGGAGTAGGACAGAGTATGGC. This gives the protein CAWSRTEYG. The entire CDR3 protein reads CAWSRTEYGYTF. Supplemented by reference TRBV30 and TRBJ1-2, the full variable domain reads SQTIHQWPATLVQPVGSPLSLECTVEGTSNPNLYWYRQAAGRGLQLLFYSVGIGQISSEVPQNLSASRPQDRQFILSSKKLLLSDSGFYLCAWSRTEYGYTFGSGTRLTVV.